This T cell receptor (beta chain) was obtained from a study of response to subunit inactivated influenza vaccine (dated by TCRdb to the late 2010s). For the study in its entirety: The study used deep quantitative T cell receptor repertoire profiling to track responses to a trivalent subunit inactivated influenza vaccine.

Notes on this clonotype: This clone's antigen is unknown. No base quality values were provided; no much bigger clone lies one nucleotide off.

Trimming costs V 3 bases and J 2 bases, and their ends lie 10 bases apart. In the germline V gene (reference sequence), CDR1 corresponds to SGHKS and CDR2 to YYEKEE. The CDR3, from cysteine to phenylalanine, totals 14 residues. CDR3 DNA is the only sequence kept; it has 42 bases, read in frame from the first base. What the authors observed across the whole study: The authors suggested that each seasonal influenza vaccination may recruit only a limited number of new T cells.

Receptor amplification or capture employed RT-PCR. Sequenced using an Illumina HiSeq 2500. The public reads were reprocessed in TCRdb via fastp at Q25 and MiXCR, keeping in-frame beta chains. Each entry merges the rows of one CDR3 protein and shows their most common DNA and genes. A total of 630,000 or so distinct CDR3 sequences appear in this sample, around 14% of them only once. The biggest ten clones account for around a tenth of the sample. In this chain, TRBV5-5 is recombined with TRBJ2-3, with the D gene uncertain. The sequence was obtained from a man aged 45-60 years who received an inactivated influenza vaccine. Donor details come from another sample of the same person, matched by shared clones. The sample consisted of PBMCs from blood, taken about 12 days after vaccination. The CDR3 has the sequence CASSSGAFTDTQYF. The sequenced DNA is TGTGCCAGCAGCTCTGGCGCGTTCACAGATACGCAGTATTTT.